The clone carrying this T cell receptor beta chain was counted only a few times. What it recognizes is unknown. Study-wide findings and caveats: In terms of TCR gene usage, tumor memory CD4+ T cells clustered together with blood and lymph node memory CD4+ cells, as well as with lymph node naive CD4+ cells.

V lost 4 bases and J lost 3, with 13 bases in between. CDR3 length equals 14 residues. The germline CDR1 and CDR2 sequences are SGHRS and YFSETQ. After constant-region reverse-primer amplification, full-length variable regions underwent semi-nested PCR with Nested Universal Primer A. A single record per CDR3 protein comes from TCRdb applying MiXCR to the 5' RACE reads. The sample carries approximately 44,000 distinct CDR3 sequences, over 25% recorded once. The sample consisted of memory CD4+ T cells sorted from a lymph node. As to subset: memory CD4+ T cells, CD4+CD45RO+CD25-. The clonotype comes from a female donor with breast cancer. The V call is TRBV5-1, the J call TRBJ2-5; maybe TRBD2 (6 bases). CDR3 region: CASSTLRLEETQYF. In DNA form, the CDR3 reads TGCGCCAGCAGCACCCTCCGACTAGAAGAGACCCAGTACTTC.